The 30 T cell receptor beta chains given below trace back to one sample, sequenced in a study of blood T cells in healthy people across ages. Primers used in a second PCR of about 7 to 12 cycles were a sample-barcoded 5' primer and a J-beta primer mix. In TCRdb, the 5' RACE reads were re-called with MiXCR into one record per CDR3 protein. The table has around 500,000 distinct CDR3 sequences, 27% seen once. The sample was also reused in another study, on T cells of mothers and their children.

Material: blood. Every receptor here comes from a boy aged 2-15 years in good health.

This clonotype was counted only a few times. J is TRBJ1-2 and V is TRBV18; tentatively, D is TRBD1 (5 bases). Looked up from germline, CDR1 is KGHSH and CDR2 is LQKENI. V was cut by 5 bases and J by 7 bases, with 20 bases left in between. The CDR3 runs 15 residues. CDR3 sequence reads: CASSENRGRLAGYTF. DNA of the CDR3: TGTGCCAGCTCAGAAAACCGGGGCCGTTTAGCTGGCTACACCTTC. Looking up the rest from reference TRBV18 and TRBJ1-2 gives the full variable domain: NAGVMQNPRHLVRRRGQEARLRCSPMKGHSHVYWYRQLPEEGLKFMVYLQKENIIDESGMPKERFSAEFPKEGPSILRIQQVVRGDSAAYFCASSENRGRLAGYTFGSGTRLTVV.

Many counts were recorded for this clonotype. The rearrangement links TRBV6-1 to TRBJ2-5; D ambiguous. CDR1 is MNHNS and CDR2 is SASEGT in the germline V gene. The CDR3 sequence is 11 residues long. Trimming stripped 2 bases from V and 4 bases from J, with 2 bases between. This CDR3 reads CASSELETQYF. DNA of the CDR3: TGTGCCAGCAGTGAATTAGAGACCCAGTACTTC.

This clonotype has just a few counts. The chain combines TRBV20-1 with TRBJ1-2, with 8 nucleotides matching TRBD1. In germline, CDR1 is DFQATT, CDR2 SNEGSKA (reference sequence). The junction had 6 bases not matched to a gene; V was cut back by 6 bases and J by 3 bases. The CDR3 totals 13 residues. The CDR3 DNA follows: TGCAGTGCCCTGGTGACAGGGGACTATGGCTACACCTTC. Its protein is CSALVTGDYGYTF.

This clonotype occurred a few times. The rearrangement links TRBV29-1 to TRBJ2-3; no reliable D call. Germline CDR1 is SQVTM and CDR2 is ANQGSEA. The CDR3 is made up of 13 amino acids. Trimming took 7 bases from V and 2 from J, leaving 13 bases between them. CDR3 DNA: TGCAGCGCCGAAGACGGAAACACAGATACGCAGTATTTT. Translating it yields CSAEDGNTDTQYF.

CDR3 DNA: TGCGCCAGCAGCCAAGCCCGGATCCAAGAGACCCAGTACTTC. This translates into CASSQARIQETQYF. The chain couples TRBV4-1 to TRBJ2-5, with D unresolved. The V end was cut by 1 base, the J end by 1 base, with 7 bases between. There are 14 residues in the CDR3. Germline V gene data show CDR1 as MGHRA and CDR2 as YSYEKL.

This clonotype was picked up a small number of times. Here the CDR3 reads CSARDLQSNEKLFF. As DNA, the CDR3 is TGCAGTGCTAGAGATCTCCAGTCCAATGAAAAACTGTTTTTT. The rearrangement uses TRBV20-1 and TRBJ1-4; D unclear. The CDR3 has 14 residues. From germline, CDR1 is DFQATT and CDR2 SNEGSKA (reference sequence). V lost 0 bases to trimming and J lost 5 bases, with 10 bases between them.

The chain is built from TRBV12-5 and TRBJ2-5; tentatively, D is TRBD1 or TRBD2 (5 bases each). In germline, CDR1 is LGHNT, CDR2 FRNRAP. This CDR3 has 15 amino acids. The V end lost 7 bases, the J end lost 4 bases, and 19 bases lay between the germline ends. The chain's CDR3 is CASAPGTDFIETQYF. CDR3 sequence (DNA): TGTGCTAGTGCCCCCGGGACCGATTTTATAGAGACCCAGTACTTC.

The chain combines TRBV10-3 with TRBJ2-7; TRBD2 might be the D (6 bases). This CDR3 contains 15 residues. The V gene lost 10 bases and the J gene lost 4 bases, with 23 bases spanning the gap. Germline CDR1 is ENHRY and CDR2 is SYGVKD. CDR3 sequence reads: CATGVGSGGAYEQYF. The CDR3 region has the DNA TGTGCCACGGGGGTGGGTAGCGGAGGTGCTTACGAGCAGTACTTC.

The genes are TRBV4-2 and TRBJ1-4; 7 bases fit TRBD1. Trimming at V came to 1 base and at J to 5 bases, leaving 7 bases not matched to a gene. The length of the CDR3 is 16 residues. Per the germline V gene, CDR1 is LGHNA and CDR2 is YNFKEQ. CDR3 nucleotide sequence: TGTGCCAGCAGCCAAGGCGGGACAGTTGGCAATGAAAAACTGTTTTTT. Translated: CASSQGGTVGNEKLFF.

This clonotype occurred a few times. Since a much larger clone is just one base distant, this may be a read error. The rearrangement uses TRBV5-1 and TRBJ1-4, with no clear D. Germline V lookup: CDR1 SGHRS, CDR2 YFSETQ. The CDR3 extends over 15 amino acids. CDR3 in amino acids: CTSSLAGSTNEKLFF. The CDR3, as DNA: TGCACCAGCAGCTTGGCGGGGTCAACTAATGAAAAACTGTTTTTT.

The rearrangement links TRBV9 to TRBJ2-7, with TRBD1 identical over 9 bases. This CDR3 region has 15 residues. Per germline, CDR1 SGDLS and CDR2 YYNGEE. The V gene end was trimmed by 0 bases and the J gene end by 7 bases; junction bases not matched to a gene: 8. DNA for the CDR3: TGTGCCAGCAGCGTAGAGGGACAGGGAATAGAAGAGCAGTACTTC. Residues: CASSVEGQGIEEQYF.

The rearrangement joins TRBV10-3 to TRBJ2-3, with 8 bases identical to TRBD2. V trimming: 7 bases; J trimming: 4 bases; junction bases outside the gene matches: 7. Germline V gives CDR1 ENHRY, CDR2 SYGVKD. This CDR3 contains 14 residues. CDR3 bases: TGTGCCATCATGGCGGGGGGCATCGCAGATACGCAGTATTTT. This sequence encodes CAIMAGGIADTQYF.

This clonotype was counted a few times. V usage is TRBV5-1 and J usage is TRBJ2-5; 7 bases are shared with TRBD1. Germline V gene lookup returns CDR1 SGHRS and CDR2 YFSETQ. The CDR3 covers 14 residues. Trimming cost V 3 bases and J 5 bases; bases outside gene matches: 7. CDR3 protein: CASSSQGSWETQYF. As DNA, the CDR3 is TGCGCCAGCAGCTCACAGGGGAGTTGGGAGACCCAGTACTTC.

About this clonotype: Possible read error: a much larger clone is one base away. The V gene is TRBV14, the J gene TRBJ2-2; D ambiguous. V was cut by 6 bases and J by 5 bases, with 1 base left in between. CDR3 length: 10 residues. From germline, CDR1 is SGHDN and CDR2 FVKESK. The CDR3 region has the DNA TGTGCCAGCAGGACCGGGGAGCTGTTTTTT. As protein: CASRTGELFF.

Details on this clonotype: The junction departs from the called germline gene at one end, perhaps through a read error. The chain uses TRBV20-1 and TRBJ1-4; D unclear. The germline CDR1 and CDR2 sequences are DFQATT and SNEGSKA (reference sequence). The CDR3 loop spans 15 amino acids. The CDR3 loop reads CSARDGGDPNGKLFF. The CDR3 nucleotides are TGCAGTGCTAGAGATGGCGGGGATCCTAATGGAAAACTGTTTTTT.

The rearrangement uses TRBV6-5 and TRBJ1-2; TRBD1 is a possible D gene (5 bases). V shed 6 bases and J shed 7 bases, with 18 bases lying between them. CDR3 size: 14 residues. CDR1 MNHEY and CDR2 SVGAGI come from the germline V gene. The CDR3 region has the DNA TGTGCCAGCAGCGCTAACGGGGGACCAGGTGGCTACACCTTC. Residues: CASSANGGPGGYTF.

In this sample, this clonotype turned up a few times. The chain joins TRBV7-9 to TRBJ2-2; 8 nucleotides match TRBD2. The CDR3 consists of 15 residues. Per germline, CDR1 SEHNR and CDR2 FQNEAQ (reference sequence). Trimming took 5 bases from V and 1 from J; bases not matched to a gene: 3. The DNA for the CDR3 is TGTGCCAGCAGCGTACTAGCGGAGAACACCGGGGAGCTGTTTTTT. Translating it yields CASSVLAENTGELFF.

The gene calls are TRBV20-1 and TRBJ2-1, with TRBD2 identical over 16 bases. Looked up from germline, CDR1 is DFQATT and CDR2 is SNEGSKA (reference sequence). This CDR3 has 20 amino acids. Unmatched junction bases numbered 18, after V lost 4 bases and J lost 6 bases. The CDR3 reads CSAKRGVPGLAGGPGNEQFF. As DNA, the CDR3 is TGCAGTGCTAAAAGGGGGGTTCCGGGACTAGCGGGAGGGCCCGGCAATGAGCAGTTCTTC.

CDR3 region: CATLLGPFSGTETQYF. The CDR3, as DNA: TGTGCCACGCTTCTCGGGCCCTTTTCTGGGACAGAGACCCAGTACTTC. V usage is TRBV24-1 and J usage is TRBJ2-5; D may match TRBD1 or TRBD2 (5 bases each). V shed 10 bases and J shed 4 bases, with 24 bases lying between them. Germline V gives CDR1 KGHDR, CDR2 SFDVKD. CDR3 size: 16 residues.

The V gene is TRBV12-3 or TRBV12-4, the J gene TRBJ1-1; possible D gene TRBD1, 5 bases. CDR3 length: 15 residues. Trimming removed 3 bases at V and 1 base at J, with 12 bases between. The CDR3 nucleotides read TGTGCCAGCAGTTTCTACACAGGAGGGAACACTGAAGCTTTCTTT. Translated: CASSFYTGGNTEAFF.

In its sample, this clonotype was seen a few times. This chain connects TRBV4-3 to TRBJ1-2; possible D gene TRBD1, 6 bases. V shed 5 bases and J shed 0 bases, with 13 bases lying between them. The CDR3 runs to 15 residues. Germline V gene sequence: CDR1 LGHNA, CDR2 YSLEER. CDR3 sequence reads: CASSELQGANYGYTF. CDR3 coding DNA: TGCGCCAGCAGCGAACTACAGGGAGCTAACTATGGCTACACCTTC.

In this sample, this clonotype turned up a few times. The chain couples TRBV27 to TRBJ2-6; the D gene is possibly TRBD1 (5 bases). This CDR3 contains 18 residues. V lost 6 bases and J lost 0, with 18 bases in between. From germline, CDR1 is MNHEY and CDR2 SMNVEV (reference sequence). CDR3 in DNA: TGTGCCAGCAGAGAAAACAGGTTTCCTCGCTCTGGGGCCAACGTCCTGACTTTC. It translates to CASRENRFPRSGANVLTF.

The chain has TRBV6-5 and TRBJ2-5; 8 bases agree with TRBD2. CDR3 length: 15 amino acids. The germline V gene has CDR1 MNHEY and CDR2 SVGAGI. The V segment lost 8 bases and the J segment 5 bases; nucleotides outside the gene matches: 13. CDR3 protein: CASGSPRGGLETQYF. In nucleotides, the CDR3 is TGTGCCAGCGGTTCCCCTCGGGGGGGGTTGGAGACCCAGTACTTC.

This sequence joins TRBV28 and TRBJ1-1, with 9 bases lining up with TRBD1. Germline trimming cut 2 bases from V and 1 base from J; bases unmatched to any gene: 8. This CDR3 spans 17 amino acids. The germline V gene encodes CDR1 MDHEN and CDR2 SYDVKM. DNA for the CDR3: TGTGCCAGCAGTTTACCGGGACAGGGTCTCAAGAACACTGAAGCTTTCTTT. Translated: CASSLPGQGLKNTEAFF.

This clonotype was detected a few times. The V call is TRBV28, the J call TRBJ2-7; possible D gene TRBD2, 6 bases. Germline V CDR1 and CDR2: MDHEN, SYDVKM. Trimming pared 6 bases from V and 2 bases from J, leaving 17 bases between. The CDR3 runs to 15 residues. CDR3 amino acids: CASRYPRGSTYEQYF. The CDR3 region has the DNA TGTGCCAGCAGGTATCCTCGGGGGTCTACCTACGAGCAGTACTTC.

This clonotype came up a few times. The chain has TRBV20-1 and TRBJ1-4; the D is unclear. The CDR3 has 17 amino acids. Deletions cut 1 base from V and 10 bases from J, with 25 bases between. CDR1 is DFQATT, CDR2 SNEGSKA, per germline (reference sequence). The CDR3: CSARAPNSRSLTGKLFF. CDR3 bases: TGCAGTGCTAGAGCTCCCAATTCTAGGTCACTAACCGGAAAACTGTTTTTT.

The CDR3 region is CASSYSGRGLNGYTF. CDR3 DNA sequence: TGTGCCAGCAGTTACTCGGGCAGGGGCCTGAATGGCTACACCTTC. The chain recombines TRBV6-5 with TRBJ1-2, with a tentative D call TRBD1 (6 bases). The CDR3 is 15 residues long. CDR1 MNHEY and CDR2 SVGAGI come from the germline V gene. The V end lost 0 bases, the J end lost 6 bases, and 14 bases lay between the germline ends.

The chain is built from TRBV12-3 or TRBV12-4 and TRBJ2-2, with TRBD2 matching over 9 bases. Germline trimming cut 2 bases from V and 6 bases from J; bases unmatched to any gene: 13. This CDR3 region has 18 residues. The CDR3 bases are TGTGCCAGCAGTTTAATTGAAGTTGCTAGCGGGACCGCCGGGGAGCTGTTTTTT. It yields the protein CASSLIEVASGTAGELFF.

This clonotype was seen once. The gene calls are TRBV7-9 and TRBJ1-2; 7 nucleotides agree with TRBD1. Germline CDR1 is SEHNR and CDR2 is FQNEAQ (reference sequence). Germline trimming cut 2 bases from V and 4 bases from J; bases unmatched to any gene: 13. The length of the CDR3 is 17 residues. CDR3 sequence reads: CASSLTGTVALIYGYTF. The CDR3 region has the DNA TGTGCCAGCAGCTTAACCGGGACAGTGGCCCTAATCTATGGCTACACCTTC.

The chain is built from TRBV20-1 and TRBJ2-5; 8 positions agree with TRBD2. CDR1 is DFQATT and CDR2 is SNEGSKA in the germline V gene (reference sequence). CDR3 length: 15 amino acids. The V segment lost 4 bases and the J segment 5 bases; nucleotides outside the gene matches: 12. The CDR3 nucleotides are TGCAGTGCTATCCAGCTCGGGAGGGCCTTGGAGACCCAGTACTTC. Translated: CSAIQLGRALETQYF.